The subject of this entry is one TCR beta chain. This entry is derived from a study of control samples from healthy donors and cancer patients. The protocol was immunoSEQ multiplex PCR, while the TCRdb copy is restricted to in-frame clones and leaves out a portion. The table records more than 100,000 clones, roughly 90% of them present only once. The germline V gene encodes CDR1 SGHTA and CDR2 FQGNSA. The ends were cut back, 1 base at V and 8 bases at J, with 12 bases in the middle. The CDR3 sequence is 14 residues long. The origin of this receptor is a middle-aged man with head and neck cancer. The source material was PBMCs. The chain carries TRBV7-2 and TRBJ2-1; D assignment may be TRBD1 or TRBD2 (5 bases each). This CDR3 reads CASSLDPGRDEQFF. The CDR3 DNA sequence: TGTGCCAGCAGCTTAGATCCAGGGCGGGATGAGCAGTTCTTC.